These 32 T cell receptor beta chains were sequenced from one sample in a study of blood T cell repertoires in COVID-19. Assay used: immunoSEQ multiplex PCR; TCRdb lists only in-frame clones, some missing. Of roughly 130,000 clones in the sample, more than 75% were seen once. Material for sequencing was peripheral blood. The receptors shown here come from an elderly man with acute or convalescent COVID-19.

V is TRBV2 and J is TRBJ1-2; D is ambiguous. The CDR3 is 13 amino acids. Germline CDR1 SNHLY, CDR2 FYNNEI. V dropped 10 bases and J dropped 4 bases, with 16 bases sitting between them. CDR3 in amino acids: CATSFLAGYGYTF. The CDR3 nucleotides are TGTGCCACATCCTTTTTGGCAGGCTATGGCTACACCTTC.

The rearrangement uses TRBV24-1 and TRBJ2-7; D is unresolved. V lost 2 bases and J 6 bases, leaving 4 bases between the germline ends. Germline-derived CDR1 and CDR2 are KGHDR and SFDVKD. CDR3 length: 11 residues. CDR3 region: CATSDYIEQYF. The CDR3, as DNA: TGTGCCACCAGTGATTATATCGAGCAGTACTTC.

The rearrangement links TRBV19 to TRBJ2-7; a weak D match, TRBD2 (6 bases). This CDR3 comprises 14 residues. Deletions cut 5 bases from V and 5 bases from J, with 16 bases between. Germline V gene data show CDR1 as LNHDA and CDR2 as SQIVND (reference sequence). CDR3 nucleotides: TGTGCCAGTAGTGGGGACTCCCCACCCCACGAGCAGTACTTC. This codes for CASSGDSPPHEQYF.

This chain links TRBV5-6 with TRBJ2-7; the D is unclear. Germline CDR1 reads SGHDT; CDR2 reads YYEEEE. The V gene lost 4 bases and the J gene lost 2 bases, with 13 bases spanning the gap. The CDR3 is 14 amino acids. The DNA of the CDR3 is TGTGCCAGCAGCCTCGATAGCCCACCCTACGAGCAGTACTTC. Its protein product is CASSLDSPPYEQYF.

The count of this clone is one. This chain joins TRBV7-9 and TRBJ2-5, with a possible D match to TRBD2 (5 bases). The CDR3 covers 13 residues. The germline gives CDR1 SEHNR, CDR2 FQNEAQ (reference sequence). With 6 bases removed from V and 5 bases from J, the gap between germline ends came to 13 bases. This CDR3 reads CASSSGSAETQYF. The CDR3 DNA reads TGTGCCAGCAGTTCGGGGTCAGCGGAGACCCAGTACTTC.

This chain joins TRBV27 and TRBJ2-2; 12 bases are shared with TRBD2. The CDR3 is 15 amino acids. Germline CDR1 is MNHEY and CDR2 is SMNVEV (reference sequence). V was clipped by 6 bases and J by 6 bases; unmatched bases: 5. For the CDR3, the DNA is TGTGCCAGCAGGCCTAGCGGGGGGGCCCCCGGGGAGCTGTTTTTT. Translated, it gives CASRPSGGAPGELFF.

This clone was picked up a small number of times. A read error may account for a junction end that differs from germline. V and J are TRBV6-5 and TRBJ2-7; no firm D call. The CDR3 covers 10 residues. CDR1 is MNHEY, CDR2 SVGAGI, per germline. The CDR3 is CASSYYEQYF. The DNA of the CDR3 is TGTGCCAGCAGCTACTACGAGCAGTACTTC.

CDR3 coding DNA: TGCAGTGCTAGTCTAGGCGGTGACTATGGCTACACCTTC. Its protein product is CSASLGGDYGYTF. The chain has TRBV20-1 and TRBJ1-2; the D is unclear. V lost 3 bases, J lost 3 bases, and 11 bases lay in between. This CDR3 contains 13 residues. In germline, CDR1 is DFQATT, CDR2 SNEGSKA (reference sequence).

The CDR3 loop is CASSEARRGRNYGYTF. For the CDR3, the DNA is TGCGCCAGCAGTGAGGCCCGCCGGGGAAGAAACTATGGCTACACCTTC. The gene calls are TRBV10-2 and TRBJ1-2, with D unclear. V gave up 2 bases and J gave up 2 bases, with 15 bases separating them. The CDR3 extends over 16 amino acids. Germline CDR1 is WSHSY and CDR2 is SAAADI.

This chain joins TRBV6-1 and TRBJ2-5, with TRBD2 matching over 15 bases. V was pared by 4 bases and J by 2 bases, with 2 bases of the junction left unmatched. Germline loops: CDR1 MNHNS, CDR2 SASEGT. This CDR3 region has 16 residues. CDR3 bases: TGTGCCAGCAGTGGGGGACTAGCGGGGGGTCAAGAGACCCAGTACTTC. This encodes CASSGGLAGGQETQYF.

This clone came up a few times. The chain links TRBV9 to TRBJ2-5, with a weak D call TRBD1 (5 bases). The CDR3 sequence is 16 residues long. Trimming removed 1 base at V and 7 bases at J, with 20 bases between. The germline V gene has CDR1 SGDLS and CDR2 YYNGEE. The CDR3 sequence: CASSVSFGRGAVTQYF. The DNA of the CDR3 is TGTGCCAGCAGCGTATCATTCGGAAGGGGTGCGGTGACCCAGTACTTC.

The chain joins TRBV19 to TRBJ2-1; D possibly corresponds to TRBD2 (6 bases). CDR3 length equals 13 residues. The germline CDR1 and CDR2 sequences are LNHDA and SQIVND (reference sequence). Deletions cut 9 bases from V and 12 bases from J, with 21 bases between. CDR3 amino acids: CASGRDGGEWQFF. The CDR3, as DNA: TGTGCCAGCGGACGTGACGGGGGAGAATGGCAGTTCTTC. Filled out from reference TRBV19 and TRBJ2-1, the complete variable domain reads DGGITQSPKYLFRKEGQNVTLSCEQNLNHDAMYWYRQDPGQGLRLIYYSQIVNDFQKGDIAEGYSVSREKKESFPLTVTSAQKNPTAFYLCASGRDGGEWQFFGPGTRLTVL.

For the CDR3, the DNA is TGTGCCAGCAGTGCAGGAATTAATGAAAAACTGTTTTTT. This sequence encodes CASSAGINEKLFF. The chain links TRBV6-4 to TRBJ1-4, with unresolved D. Trimming removed 4 bases from V and 4 bases from J, with 7 bases in between. The CDR3 is 13 residues long. Germline CDR1 MRHNA, CDR2 SNTAGT.

The rearrangement links TRBV10-3 to TRBJ2-2, with 8 bases lining up with TRBD2. Germline-derived CDR1 and CDR2 are ENHRY and SYGVKD. V lost 4 bases and J lost 2; bases outside the gene matches: 6. The length of the CDR3 is 16 residues. The CDR3 here is CAISVNGGANTGELFF. The CDR3 bases are TGTGCCATCAGTGTCAACGGGGGGGCAAACACCGGGGAGCTGTTTTTT.

The chain couples TRBV2 to TRBJ2-7; TRBD1 is a possible D gene (6 bases). The germline CDR1 and CDR2 sequences are SNHLY and FYNNEI. There are 14 residues in the CDR3. Trimming removed 2 bases at V and 6 bases at J, with 14 bases between. The CDR3, as DNA: TGTGCCAGCAGTGAAAGTAGGGCAGGGGTCGAGCAGTACTTC. The encoded protein is CASSESRAGVEQYF.

In nucleotides, the CDR3 is TGTGCCAGCAGTTTGACAGGGAGGTATCCAGATACGCAGTATTTT. It codes for CASSLTGRYPDTQYF. The chain is built from TRBV6-6 and TRBJ2-3; TRBD1 is a possible D gene (7 bases). V was clipped by 4 bases and J by 4 bases, with 15 bases between them. The CDR3 sequence is 15 residues long. Germline assignment: CDR1 MNHNY and CDR2 SVGAGI (reference sequence).

This clone was detected only a few times. The chain has TRBV29-1 and TRBJ1-2; the D gene is possibly TRBD1 (6 bases). This CDR3 comprises 15 residues. The V end lost 0 bases, the J end lost 0 bases, and 11 bases lay between the germline ends. The germline V gene encodes CDR1 SQVTM and CDR2 ANQGSEA. DNA of the CDR3: TGCAGCGTTGAAGATCGGGGGGCTTCTAACTATGGCTACACCTTC. The encoded protein is CSVEDRGASNYGYTF.

The CDR3 here is CASSPGLRYYGYTF. CDR3 nucleotide sequence: TGTGCCAGCAGTCCTGGACTTAGATACTATGGCTACACCTTC. This rearrangement joins TRBV5-4 to TRBJ1-2, with D uncertain. The CDR3 sequence is 14 residues long. V was cut by 5 bases and J by 3 bases, with 14 bases left in between. CDR1 SGHNT and CDR2 YYREEE come from the germline V gene (reference sequence).

The chain combines TRBV7-2 with TRBJ2-3; 7 bases match TRBD1. CDR1 and CDR2 from the germline V gene are SGHTA and FQGNSA. J was trimmed by 5 bases and V by 4 bases; bases with no gene match: 3. The CDR3 covers 13 residues. CDR3 amino acids: CASSSGQRDTQYF. CDR3 in DNA: TGTGCCAGCAGCTCGGGACAGAGAGATACGCAGTATTTT.

This chain uses TRBV24-1 with TRBJ1-1, with D perhaps TRBD1 (6 bases). CDR3 length equals 13 residues. Germline-derived CDR1 and CDR2 are KGHDR and SFDVKD. Trimming shortened V by 10 bases and J by 2 bases, and 13 bases separated the two germline ends. The CDR3 protein is CATQRQANTEAFF. For the CDR3, the DNA is TGTGCCACGCAGAGACAGGCCAACACTGAAGCTTTCTTT.

The chain uses TRBV7-3 and TRBJ2-3, with D hard to call. V dropped 5 bases and J dropped 0 bases, with 9 bases sitting between them. There are 14 residues in the CDR3. Germline loops: CDR1 SGHTA, CDR2 FQGTGA. The DNA for the CDR3 is TGTGCCAGCAGCCTAGAGGCTAGCACAGATACGCAGTATTTT. Amino acids: CASSLEASTDTQYF.

This chain uses TRBV7-9 with TRBJ1-6; 8 bases are a match to TRBD1. V shed 6 bases, J shed 7 bases, and the junction held 5 bases outside the gene matches. CDR3 length equals 14 residues. CDR1 is SEHNR, CDR2 FQNEAQ, per germline (reference sequence). Written as DNA, the CDR3 is TGTGCCAGCAGAGGGACAGGAGTGAATTCACCCCTCCACTTT. Translated, it gives CASRGTGVNSPLHF. The variable domain in full, completed from reference TRBV7-9 and TRBJ1-6, reads DTGVSQNPRHKITKRGQNVTFRCDPISEHNRLYWYRQTLGQGPEFLTYFQNEAQLEKSRLLSDRFSAERPKGSFSTLEIQRTEQGDSAMYLCASRGTGVNSPLHFGNGTRLTVT.

The V and J genes are TRBV11-3 and TRBJ2-6; 8 positions agree with TRBD2. The CDR3 has 15 amino acids. Germline lookup yields CDR1 SGHNT and CDR2 YENEEA. V lost 6 bases, J lost 4 bases, and 5 bases stayed unmatched. In DNA, the CDR3 is TGTGCCAGCAGTTCCGGGGGGGTCGGGGCCAACGTCCTGACTTTC. It yields the protein CASSSGGVGANVLTF.

V is TRBV27 and J is TRBJ2-1; D is perhaps TRBD1 (5 bases). The CDR3 is made up of 17 amino acids. From germline, CDR1 is MNHEY and CDR2 SMNVEV (reference sequence). The V and J ends lost 0 bases and 12 bases respectively, with 24 bases between them. The CDR3 nucleotides read TGTGCCAGCAGTTTATCAGGAGCAGGGTCTGCAATTTCTGGGCAGTTCTTC. Its translation: CASSLSGAGSAISGQFF.

This sequence joins TRBV6-6 and TRBJ1-6; TRBD1 aligns across 7 bases. Germline assignment: CDR1 MNHNY and CDR2 SVGAGI (reference sequence). V trimming: 4 bases; J trimming: 7 bases; junction bases outside the gene matches: 4. CDR3 size: 14 residues. The CDR3 protein is CASSSRDSNSPLHF. As DNA, the CDR3 is TGTGCCAGCAGTTCCCGGGACAGCAATTCACCCCTCCACTTT.

The V call is TRBV19, the J call TRBJ2-7; 10 bases line up with TRBD1. The CDR3 is 14 residues long. After removal of 5 bases from V and 7 bases from J, the junction contained 8 bases not matched to a gene. Germline-derived CDR1 and CDR2 are LNHDA and SQIVND (reference sequence). CDR3 nucleotide sequence: TGTGCCAGTAGTGCGACAGGGGGCGCGGGGGAGCAGTACTTC. It encodes CASSATGGAGEQYF.

The V gene is TRBV15, the J gene TRBJ1-4; maybe TRBD1 (6 bases). This CDR3 is 13 amino acids long. Trimming pared 3 bases from V and 9 bases from J, leaving 11 bases between. Germline-derived CDR1 and CDR2 are LNHNV and YYDKDF (reference sequence). The CDR3 DNA follows: TGTGCCACCAGCAGTGAGGGGGGGCAAAAACTGTTTTTT. Translation: CATSSEGGQKLFF.

This sequence joins TRBV3-1 (or the pseudogene TRBV3-2) and TRBJ1-3; D is uncertain. The germline V gene encodes CDR1 LGHDT and CDR2 YNNKEL (reference sequence). The CDR3 extends over 13 amino acids. V dropped 5 bases and J dropped 4 bases, with 9 bases sitting between them. The chain's CDR3 is CASSSRGGNTIYF. The CDR3 DNA is TGTGCCAGCAGCTCTCGGGGAGGAAACACCATATATTTT.

This chain uses TRBV7-2 with TRBJ1-2; TRBD1 agrees at 11 bases. Unmatched junction bases numbered 5, after V lost 3 bases and J lost 8 bases. The CDR3 loop spans 14 amino acids. Germline CDR1 is SGHTA and CDR2 is FQGNSA. The CDR3 DNA reads TGTGCCAGCAGCTTTATCGGGACAGGGGGAGGCTACACCTTC. This translates into CASSFIGTGGGYTF.

This rearrangement joins TRBV5-1 to TRBJ2-3, with D unresolved. The CDR3 runs 13 residues. V shed 0 bases and J shed 2 bases, with 4 bases lying between them. From germline, CDR1 is SGHRS and CDR2 YFSETQ. CDR3 sequence: CASSLGATDTQYF. CDR3 nucleotides: TGCGCCAGCAGCTTGGGGGCCACAGATACGCAGTATTTT.

The chain uses TRBV7-6 and TRBJ1-5, with D possibly matching TRBD1 (5 bases). Germline V gene sequence: CDR1 SGHVS, CDR2 FNYEAQ. Deletions cut 1 base from V and 2 bases from J, with 18 bases between. The CDR3 covers 18 residues. The CDR3 region has the DNA TGTGCCAGCAGCTTAGATCCGCAGGGAGGTACGGGCAATCAGCCCCAGCATTTT. Its protein is CASSLDPQGGTGNQPQHF.

The rearrangement joins TRBV12-2 to TRBJ2-1; TRBD2, the D gene given by the table, was not confirmed from the DNA. TRBV12-2 is recorded as a pseudogene. CDR3 length: 14 residues. DNA for the CDR3: TGTGCAAGTCGCTTACGGGGGGGTTGCAATGAGCAGTTCTTC. This encodes CASRLRGGCNEQFF.